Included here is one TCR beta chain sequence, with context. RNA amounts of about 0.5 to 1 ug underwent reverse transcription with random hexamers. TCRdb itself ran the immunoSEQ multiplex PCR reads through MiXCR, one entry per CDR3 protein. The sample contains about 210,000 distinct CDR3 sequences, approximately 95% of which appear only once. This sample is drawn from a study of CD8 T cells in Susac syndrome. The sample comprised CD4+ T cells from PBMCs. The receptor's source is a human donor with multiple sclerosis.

For the CDR3, the DNA is TGTGCCAGCAGCAAAAGAGGGACTAGCGGGGGACCCTCCTACGAGCAGTACTTC. This sequence encodes CASSKRGTSGGPSYEQYF. This chain joins TRBV4-2 and TRBJ2-7; 14 nucleotides align to TRBD2. Germline CDR1 LGHNA, CDR2 YNFKEQ. Trimming took 5 bases from V and 0 from J; bases not matched to a gene: 9. The CDR3 is 18 residues long.